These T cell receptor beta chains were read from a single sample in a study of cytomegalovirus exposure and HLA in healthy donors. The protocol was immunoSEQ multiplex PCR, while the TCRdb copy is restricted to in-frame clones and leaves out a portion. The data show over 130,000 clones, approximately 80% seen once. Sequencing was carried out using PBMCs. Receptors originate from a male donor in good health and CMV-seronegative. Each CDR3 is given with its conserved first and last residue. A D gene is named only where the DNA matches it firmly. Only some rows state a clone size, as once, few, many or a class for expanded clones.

CDR3 DNA: TGCAGCGTGAGTTGGACAGACTACAATGAGCAGTTCTTC
CDR3 protein: CSVSWTDYNEQFF
clone size: NA
D gene: NA
V gene: TRBV29-1
J gene: TRBJ2-1

CDR3 DNA: TGTGCCAGCAGCCGCGGGGGGGACACCGGGGAGCTGTTTTTT
CDR3 protein: CASSRGGDTGELFF
clone size: NA
D gene: TRBD2
V gene: TRBV11-3
J gene: TRBJ2-2

CDR3 DNA: TGTTCCAGCAGCCCGGGACTAGCGGGAGGGATTAGCACAGATACGCAGTATTTT
CDR3 protein: CSSSPGLAGGISTDTQYF
clone size: NA
D gene: TRBD2
V gene: TRBV7-9
J gene: TRBJ2-3

CDR3 DNA: TGTGCCAGCAGTTTACTAGCGGGAGCCACAGATACGCAGTATTTT
CDR3 protein: CASSLLAGATDTQYF
clone size: NA
D gene: TRBD2
V gene: TRBV27
J gene: TRBJ2-3

CDR3 DNA: TGTGCCACCGGGGCCGGGACTAGCTCGCACCAAGAGACCCAGTACTTC
CDR3 protein: CATGAGTSSHQETQYF
clone size: NA
D gene: TRBD2
V gene: TRBV15
J gene: TRBJ2-5

CDR3 DNA: TGTGCCAGTAGGCGGGCCCAGAATAGGGCCAACGTCCTGACTTTC
CDR3 protein: CASRRAQNRANVLTF
clone size: NA
D gene: NA
V gene: TRBV19
J gene: TRBJ2-6

CDR3 DNA: TGTGCCTGGACACAGGCGGGGGAGCAGTACTTC
CDR3 protein: CAWTQAGEQYF
clone size: NA
D gene: NA
V gene: TRBV30
J gene: TRBJ2-7

CDR3 DNA: TGTGCCAGCAGCTTAGGGCGCGTGGGGCTTTACGAGCAGTACTTC
CDR3 protein: CASSLGRVGLYEQYF
clone size: NA
D gene: NA
V gene: TRBV7-8
J gene: TRBJ2-7

CDR3 DNA: TGTGCCAGCAGTGACCGAGGACTAGCGGGAGGACGCGAGCAGTACTTC
CDR3 protein: CASSDRGLAGGREQYF
clone size: few
D gene: TRBD2
V gene: TRBV6-1
J gene: TRBJ2-7

CDR3 DNA: TGCGCCAGCAGCCAACCTACTAGCGGGAGGGGCCGCGCGCAGTATTTT
CDR3 protein: CASSQPTSGRGRAQYF
clone size: NA
D gene: TRBD2
V gene: TRBV4-1
J gene: TRBJ2-3

CDR3 DNA: TGTGCCAGCAGCTTAGTGGGACAGGAGAAAGAGACCCAGTACTTC
CDR3 protein: CASSLVGQEKETQYF
clone size: NA
D gene: TRBD1
V gene: TRBV7-9
J gene: TRBJ2-5

CDR3 DNA: TGTGCCAGCAGTGAATTCAGGGGCCTCACGGATACGCAGTATTTT
CDR3 protein: CASSEFRGLTDTQYF
clone size: NA
D gene: NA
V gene: TRBV25-1
J gene: TRBJ2-3

CDR3 DNA: TGTGCCAGTAGCCGGGACAGCTTCTACGAGCAGTACTTC
CDR3 protein: CASSRDSFYEQYF
clone size: NA
D gene: TRBD1
V gene: TRBV19
J gene: TRBJ2-7

CDR3 DNA: TGTGCCAGCAGCTTTGGGACTAGCGGTGACATTCAGTACTTC
CDR3 protein: CASSFGTSGDIQYF
clone size: NA
D gene: TRBD2
V gene: TRBV7-3
J gene: TRBJ2-4

CDR3 DNA: TGTGCCAGCTCGCAGACTAGTCCCCCCTCCTACAATGAGCAGTTCTTC
CDR3 protein: CASSQTSPPSYNEQFF
clone size: NA
D gene: NA
V gene: TRBV18
J gene: TRBJ2-1

CDR3 DNA: TGTGCCAGCAGCTTGGCTCCAGCGATGGGTGAGCAGTTCTTC
CDR3 protein: CASSLAPAMGEQFF
clone size: NA
D gene: NA
V gene: TRBV7-7
J gene: TRBJ2-1

CDR3 DNA: TGTGCCAGCGGCAGGGAACCCTACAATGAGCAGTTCTTC
CDR3 protein: CASGREPYNEQFF
clone size: NA
D gene: NA
V gene: TRBV6-1
J gene: TRBJ2-1

CDR3 DNA: TGTGCCAGCAGTAACGGACAGGGAGGTACGGGCACCTTC
CDR3 protein: CASSNGQGGTGTF
clone size: NA
D gene: TRBD1
V gene: TRBV6-6
J gene: TRBJ1-2

CDR3 DNA: TGTGCCAGCAGTTATCTCTCCGAGCAGTACTTC
CDR3 protein: CASSYLSEQYF
clone size: NA
D gene: NA
V gene: TRBV6-1
J gene: TRBJ2-7

CDR3 DNA: TGTGCCAGCAGCTTGGGCATCTATGAAGCTTTCTTT
CDR3 protein: CASSLGIYEAFF
clone size: few
D gene: NA
V gene: TRBV5-6
J gene: TRBJ1-1

CDR3 DNA: TGTGCCAGCAGCTTCCAGGGGGCTGGGGCCAACGTCCTGACTTTC
CDR3 protein: CASSFQGAGANVLTF
clone size: NA
D gene: TRBD1
V gene: TRBV27
J gene: TRBJ2-6

CDR3 DNA: TGTGCCAGCAGTGAAGGAGGGACAGGGGGGGACAATGAGCAGTTCTTC
CDR3 protein: CASSEGGTGGDNEQFF
clone size: NA
D gene: TRBD1
V gene: TRBV6-1
J gene: TRBJ2-1

CDR3 DNA: TGTGCCAGCAGCGGCCCAGGGTTTGGAGAGCAGTACTTC
CDR3 protein: CASSGPGFGEQYF
clone size: NA
D gene: NA
V gene: TRBV11-3
J gene: TRBJ2-7

CDR3 DNA: TGTGCCAGCAGTTTAACAGGGAATGGCTACACCTTC
CDR3 protein: CASSLTGNGYTF
clone size: NA
D gene: NA
V gene: TRBV6-1
J gene: TRBJ1-2

CDR3 DNA: TGCGCCAGCAGCTTGGCAGATTTAAACACCGGGGAGCTGTTTTTT
CDR3 protein: CASSLADLNTGELFF
clone size: NA
D gene: NA
V gene: TRBV5-1
J gene: TRBJ2-2

CDR3 DNA: TGCGCCAGCACCCCGCGGCCCTCCTACAATGAGCAGTTCTTC
CDR3 protein: CASTPRPSYNEQFF
clone size: NA
D gene: NA
V gene: TRBV5-1
J gene: TRBJ2-1

CDR3 DNA: TGTGCCAGCAGTCCCTCCTGGTTAGATGAGCAGTTCTTC
CDR3 protein: CASSPSWLDEQFF
clone size: NA
D gene: NA
V gene: TRBV27
J gene: TRBJ2-1

CDR3 DNA: TGTGCCAGCAGCTTCCACGGGAGAGGGACCGGGGAGCTGTTTTTT
CDR3 protein: CASSFHGRGTGELFF
clone size: NA
D gene: NA
V gene: TRBV5-4
J gene: TRBJ2-2

CDR3 DNA: TGTGCCATCAGTGAGTCCGCCGGGCGTTGGGACAGGGAAAGCACTGAAGCTTTCTTT
CDR3 protein: CAISESAGRWDRESTEAFF
clone size: few
D gene: TRBD1
V gene: TRBV10-3
J gene: TRBJ1-1

CDR3 DNA: TGTGCCAGCAGCGTGGGACTAGCGGACGCCAATGAGCAGTTCTTC
CDR3 protein: CASSVGLADANEQFF
clone size: NA
D gene: TRBD2
V gene: TRBV7-3
J gene: TRBJ2-1

CDR3 DNA: TGCGCCAGCAGCTGGGACAGGCCGGTCACCGGGGAGCTGTTTTTT
CDR3 protein: CASSWDRPVTGELFF
clone size: few
D gene: TRBD1
V gene: TRBV5-1
J gene: TRBJ2-2

CDR3 DNA: TGTACCAGCAGCCGGACAGGGCGGTCCTACGAGCAGTACTTC
CDR3 protein: CTSSRTGRSYEQYF
clone size: NA
D gene: TRBD1
V gene: TRBV5-4
J gene: TRBJ2-7

CDR3 DNA: TGCGCCAGCAGTTCCCTGACAGGCAGATTTGAGCAGTTCTTC
CDR3 protein: CASSSLTGRFEQFF
clone size: NA
D gene: NA
V gene: TRBV10-1
J gene: TRBJ2-1

CDR3 DNA: TGTGCCAGCAGCTCTTCTAGGGGGGGAGAAGACGGAAACACCATATATTTT
CDR3 protein: CASSSSRGGEDGNTIYF
clone size: once
D gene: NA
V gene: TRBV7-9
J gene: TRBJ1-3

CDR3 DNA: TGTGCCAGCAGTCATAGGGGACAGTCCACGGAAAAACTGTTTTTT
CDR3 protein: CASSHRGQSTEKLFF
clone size: few
D gene: TRBD1
V gene: TRBV6-6
J gene: TRBJ1-4

CDR3 DNA: TGTGCCAGCAGCTTTGGGCAGGGGAGCACTGAAGCTTTCTTT
CDR3 protein: CASSFGQGSTEAFF
clone size: NA
D gene: NA
V gene: TRBV7-9
J gene: TRBJ1-1

CDR3 DNA: TGCGCCAGCAGCCAAGCAGCGGGAGGGCCGGATACGCAGTATTTT
CDR3 protein: CASSQAAGGPDTQYF
clone size: NA
D gene: TRBD2
V gene: TRBV4-3
J gene: TRBJ2-3

CDR3 DNA: TGTGCCAGCAGTTTTTCTAGCGGGAGGGCTAGATATGAGCAGTTCTTC
CDR3 protein: CASSFSSGRARYEQFF
clone size: NA
D gene: TRBD2
V gene: TRBV27
J gene: TRBJ2-1

CDR3 DNA: TGTGCCAGCAGCCCCGGGGGACCTTCCCTCCACTTT
CDR3 protein: CASSPGGPSLHF
clone size: NA
D gene: NA
V gene: TRBV7-6
J gene: TRBJ1-6

CDR3 DNA: TGTGCCAGCAGTTTAACGGCCGGGGGTGTCTACGAGCAGTACTTC
CDR3 protein: CASSLTAGGVYEQYF
clone size: NA
D gene: NA
V gene: TRBV27
J gene: TRBJ2-7

CDR3 DNA: TGCGCCAGCAGCTTGGTGGGCAGGGGATTAGATACGCAGTATTTT
CDR3 protein: CASSLVGRGLDTQYF
clone size: few
D gene: NA
V gene: TRBV5-1
J gene: TRBJ2-3

CDR3 DNA: TGTGCCAGCAGCTCCGGACGCGCCGGGGGGGAGCAGTACTTC
CDR3 protein: CASSSGRAGGEQYF
clone size: NA
D gene: TRBD2
V gene: TRBV5-6
J gene: TRBJ2-7

CDR3 DNA: TGTGCCAGCAGCGCCGAGGGGGGGGGTTACACGGACACTGAAGCTTTCTTT
CDR3 protein: CASSAEGGGYTDTEAFF
clone size: few
D gene: NA
V gene: TRBV9
J gene: TRBJ1-1

CDR3 DNA: TGTGCCAGCAGCTTGTTAGAGGGGGCCCGCTACGAGCAGTACTTC
CDR3 protein: CASSLLEGARYEQYF
clone size: NA
D gene: TRBD1
V gene: TRBV5-8
J gene: TRBJ2-7

CDR3 DNA: TGTGCCAGCAGTTTAAGGGGCCAGCTCCCCGTCTCCTACGAGCAGTACTTC
CDR3 protein: CASSLRGQLPVSYEQYF
clone size: few
D gene: NA
V gene: TRBV27
J gene: TRBJ2-7

CDR3 DNA: TGTGCCAGTAGTAAGCGGGGGAGGGACACTGAAGCTTTCTTT
CDR3 protein: CASSKRGRDTEAFF
clone size: NA
D gene: NA
V gene: TRBV19
J gene: TRBJ1-1

CDR3 DNA: TGTGCCTGGAGTGGTCTCGACAGCCTCTATGGCTACACCTTC
CDR3 protein: CAWSGLDSLYGYTF
clone size: NA
D gene: NA
V gene: TRBV30
J gene: TRBJ1-2

CDR3 DNA: TGTGCCAGCAGACTGACTGGACTAGGGGGATACGAGCAGTACTTC
CDR3 protein: CASRLTGLGGYEQYF
clone size: few
D gene: NA
V gene: TRBV6-5
J gene: TRBJ2-7

CDR3 DNA: TGTGCCAGCAGCGTGTTCTCTTCGGAGGGAAACACCATATATTTT
CDR3 protein: CASSVFSSEGNTIYF
clone size: NA
D gene: NA
V gene: TRBV9
J gene: TRBJ1-3

CDR3 DNA: TGTGCCATCAGTCAACAGGGGGATCAGCCCCAGCATTTT
CDR3 protein: CAISQQGDQPQHF
clone size: NA
D gene: TRBD1
V gene: TRBV10-3
J gene: TRBJ1-5

CDR3 DNA: TGTGCCAGTACTCTAGAGGGACAGGGGGTTGGCTACACCTTC
CDR3 protein: CASTLEGQGVGYTF
clone size: NA
D gene: TRBD1
V gene: TRBV2
J gene: TRBJ1-2